This TCR beta chain was retrieved from a study of T cells in Graves' hyperthyroidism and ophthalmopathy. Newly diagnosed hyperthyroidism, duration under 2 months, in patients aged 18 to 65. The study excluded patients with uncontrolled infection, other autoimmune disease, pregnancy or lactation. The CDR3 totals 14 residues. V lost 2 bases and J lost 7, with 14 bases in between. Remarks on this clonotype: A much larger clone differs from this one at a single base, so this may be a read error.

Amplification targeted TCR beta CDR3 regions from RNA transcripts. Researchers ran a first-round RT-PCR on the TCR CDR3 using the HTBI primer set. Via MiXCR, TCRdb re-called the multiplex PCR reads, giving one row per CDR3 protein. This table holds about 500,000 distinct CDR3 sequences, about a sixth found once. Specimen: blood. The receptor comes from a woman in her late teens or twenties with Graves' hyperthyroidism. The gene calls are TRBV12-3 or TRBV12-4 and TRBJ2-5; tentative D call: TRBD1 (6 bases). The CDR3 here is CASSLPQGGGTQYF. The CDR3, as DNA: TGTGCCAGCAGTTTACCACAGGGCGGCGGGACCCAGTACTTC.